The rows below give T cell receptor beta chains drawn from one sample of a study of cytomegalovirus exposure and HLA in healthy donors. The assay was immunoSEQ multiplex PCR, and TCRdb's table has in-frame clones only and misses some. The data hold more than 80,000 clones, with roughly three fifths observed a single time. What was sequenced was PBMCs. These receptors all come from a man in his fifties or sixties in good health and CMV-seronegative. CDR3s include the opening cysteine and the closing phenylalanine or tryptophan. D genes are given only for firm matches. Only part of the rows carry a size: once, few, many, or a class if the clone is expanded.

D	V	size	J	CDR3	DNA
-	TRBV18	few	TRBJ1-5	CASSAGGLNQPQHF	TGTGCCAGCTCTGCTGGGGGACTCAATCAGCCCCAGCATTTT
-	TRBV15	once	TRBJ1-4	CATREGTTNEKLFF	TGTGCCACCAGAGAGGGCACAACTAATGAAAAACTGTTTTTT
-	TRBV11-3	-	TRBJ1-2	CASSSPREYGYTF	TGTGCCAGCAGCTCCCCCAGGGAATACGGCTACACCTTC
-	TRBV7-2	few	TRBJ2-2	CASSRTLGNTGELFF	TGTGCCAGCAGCCGCACCCTAGGCAACACCGGGGAGCTGTTTTTT
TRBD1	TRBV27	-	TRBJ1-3	CASSRDRAGNTIYF	TGTGCCAGCAGCCGAGACAGGGCCGGAAACACCATATATTTT
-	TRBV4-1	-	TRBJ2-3	CASSQDLSVGADTQYF	TGCGCCAGCAGCCAAGATCTATCAGTCGGGGCAGATACGCAGTATTTT
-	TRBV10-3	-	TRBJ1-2	CAISVEGYGYTF	TGCGCCATCAGTGTTGAGGGCTACGGCTACACCTTC
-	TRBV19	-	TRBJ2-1	CASRSGGLREQFF	TGTGCCAGTAGGTCAGGGGGACTGAGGGAGCAGTTCTTC
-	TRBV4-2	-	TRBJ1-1	CASSPRTDLNTEAFF	TGTGCCAGCAGCCCGAGGACAGACTTGAACACTGAAGCTTTCTTT
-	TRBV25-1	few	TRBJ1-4	CASSEGGRVANEKLFF	TGTGCCAGCAGTGAAGGTGGCAGGGTAGCTAATGAAAAACTGTTTTTT
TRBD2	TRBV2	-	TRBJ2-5	CASRIAGGPETQYF	TGTGCCAGCAGGATAGCGGGAGGGCCGGAGACCCAGTACTTC
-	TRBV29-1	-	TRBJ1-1	CSDTSHTEAFF	TGCAGCGACACCTCCCACACTGAAGCTTTCTTT
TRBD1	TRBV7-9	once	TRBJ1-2	CASSQDRAGGYTF	TGTGCCAGCAGCCAAGACAGGGCGGGCGGCTACACCTTC
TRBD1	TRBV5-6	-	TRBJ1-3	CASSLVQGAGNTIYF	TGTGCCAGCAGCTTGGTTCAGGGGGCTGGAAACACCATATATTTT
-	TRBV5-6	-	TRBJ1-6	CASSFEGLGNSPLHF	TGTGCCAGCAGCTTCGAGGGTTTGGGTAATTCACCCCTCCACTTT
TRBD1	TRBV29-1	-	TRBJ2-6	CSVKTGGGYGANVLTF	TGCAGCGTCAAGACAGGGGGCGGCTATGGGGCCAACGTCCTGACTTTC
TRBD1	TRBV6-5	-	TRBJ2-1	CASSYGTGDGEQFF	TGTGCCAGCAGTTACGGGACAGGGGACGGTGAGCAGTTCTTC
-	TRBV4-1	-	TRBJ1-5	CASSQDDRINQPQHF	TGCGCCAGCAGCCAAGATGACAGGATCAATCAGCCCCAGCATTTT
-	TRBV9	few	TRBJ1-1	CASSVAGVNTEAFF	TGTGCCAGCAGCGTAGCAGGGGTGAACACTGAAGCTTTCTTT
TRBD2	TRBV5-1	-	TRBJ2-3	CASSLGLAGGDTQYF	TGCGCCAGCAGCTTGGGACTAGCGGGGGGAGATACGCAGTATTTT
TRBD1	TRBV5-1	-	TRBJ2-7	CASSPGTGRTSYEQYF	TGCGCCAGCAGCCCCGGGACAGGGCGAACCTCCTACGAGCAGTACTTC
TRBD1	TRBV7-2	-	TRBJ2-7	CASSLQQGNYEQYF	TGTGCCAGCAGCTTACAACAGGGGAACTACGAGCAGTACTTC
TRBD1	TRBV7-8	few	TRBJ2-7	CASSFRGQGASPAAYEQYF	TGTGCCAGCAGCTTCAGGGGACAGGGGGCCTCCCCCGCGGCCTACGAGCAGTACTTC
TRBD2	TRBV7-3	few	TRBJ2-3	CASTLAGGTDTQYF	TGTGCCAGCACGCTAGCGGGGGGTACAGATACGCAGTATTTT
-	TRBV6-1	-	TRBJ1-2	CASNLQAAGYTF	TGTGCCAGCAATCTACAGGCGGCTGGCTACACCTTC
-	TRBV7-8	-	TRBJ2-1	CASSLLVGSYNEQFF	TGTGCCAGCAGCCTCCTAGTCGGCTCCTACAATGAGCAGTTCTTC
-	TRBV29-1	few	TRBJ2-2	CSVEGSGELFF	TGCAGCGTTGAGGGGAGTGGGGAGCTGTTTTTT
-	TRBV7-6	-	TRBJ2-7	CASSLTGTPSYEQYF	TGTGCCAGCAGTTTAACCGGGACTCCATCCTACGAGCAGTACTTC
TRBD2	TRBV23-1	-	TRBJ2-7	CASSLLAGAPDRYEQYF	TGCGCCAGCAGTCTACTAGCGGGGGCCCCGGATCGCTACGAGCAGTACTTC
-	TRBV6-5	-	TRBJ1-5	CASKQGRNQPQHF	TGTGCCAGCAAACAGGGACGCAATCAGCCCCAGCATTTT
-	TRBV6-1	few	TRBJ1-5	CASRKSGVNQPQHF	TGTGCCAGCAGGAAGTCGGGGGTCAATCAGCCCCAGCATTTT
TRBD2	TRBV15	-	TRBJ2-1	CATSRGLDVFNEQFF	TGTGCCACCAGCAGGGGACTAGACGTTTTCAATGAGCAGTTCTTC
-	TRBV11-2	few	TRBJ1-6	CASSLDLMASYNSPLHF	TGTGCCAGCAGCTTAGATCTCATGGCCTCCTATAATTCACCCCTCCACTTT
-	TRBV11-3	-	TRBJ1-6	CASSSFGSGLHF	TGTGCCAGCAGCTCATTCGGAAGTGGACTTCACTTT